The 9 T cell receptor beta chains below were found in one sample sequenced in a study of OX40 agonist ivuxolimab in advanced cancers. This table comes from immunoSEQ multiplex PCR, and its TCRdb copy is limited to in-frame clones, with some not included. This sample carries some 95,000 clones, approximately 88% of them seen once, and the ten largest clones take approximately 0.49%. The specimen was CD4+ or CD8+ T cells sorted from blood, collected in a trial of the OX40 agonist ivuxolimab. The receptors stem from an adult with an advanced solid tumor such as melanoma, head and neck, liver or kidney cancer.

The genes are TRBV29-1 and TRBJ2-2, with TRBD2 identical over 9 bases. CDR1 is SQVTM and CDR2 is ANQGSEA in the germline V gene. The CDR3 totals 16 residues. Trimming cost V 7 bases and J 4 bases; bases outside gene matches: 13. The CDR3 spells CSAWGLAPSGTGELFF. CDR3 in DNA: TGCAGCGCCTGGGGACTAGCCCCCTCGGGCACCGGGGAGCTGTTTTTT.

The V call is TRBV4-3, the J call TRBJ2-1; unclear D gene. Germline V gene data show CDR1 as LGHNA and CDR2 as YSLEER. The CDR3 length is 13 residues. Trimming took 4 bases from V and 11 from J, leaving 15 bases between them. The CDR3 spells CASSRSIGDKQFF. In DNA form, the CDR3 reads TGCGCCAGCAGCCGGTCTATTGGGGATAAGCAGTTCTTC.

This chain joins TRBV9 and TRBJ2-2; 8 bases agree with TRBD1. V shed 4 bases and J 4 bases; nucleotides not matched to a gene: 6. CDR3 size: 15 residues. Germline-derived CDR1 and CDR2 are SGDLS and YYNGEE. Written as DNA, the CDR3 is TGTGCCAGCAGCACCCGGACAGGGATCACCGGGGAGCTGTTTTTT. Protein product: CASSTRTGITGELFF.

The gene calls are TRBV7-2 and TRBJ2-5; D possibly corresponds to TRBD2 (6 bases). Germline V gives CDR1 SGHTA, CDR2 FQGNSA. The CDR3 has 15 residues. Trimming left V 5 bases short and J 5 bases short, with 18 bases between. CDR3 protein: CASSVPGGSGETQYF. DNA for the CDR3: TGTGCCAGCAGCGTCCCCGGAGGCAGCGGGGAGACCCAGTACTTC.

Only a few counts were recorded for this clone. The chain couples TRBV2 to TRBJ1-1; no definite D call. CDR3 length equals 10 residues. Trimming removed 4 bases from V and 8 bases from J, with 5 bases in between. CDR1 SNHLY and CDR2 FYNNEI come from the germline V gene. The CDR3 DNA reads TGTGCCAGCAGTGTAGGGGAAGCTTTCTTT. This translates into CASSVGEAFF.

V gene TRBV28 combines with J gene TRBJ2-7; D possibly corresponds to TRBD1 (7 bases). V dropped 5 bases and J dropped 2 bases, with 16 bases sitting between them. The CDR3 runs 15 residues. CDR1 MDHEN and CDR2 SYDVKM come from the germline V gene. In nucleotides, the CDR3 is TGTGCCAGCAGTCAGGGGGGCACCGGTACCTACGAGCAGTACTTC. Translation: CASSQGGTGTYEQYF.

The chain combines TRBV6-5 with TRBJ2-7; no firm D call. Germline-derived CDR1 and CDR2 are MNHEY and SVGAGI. The ends were cut back, 5 bases at V and 3 bases at J, with 11 bases in the middle. This CDR3 has 13 amino acids. The CDR3 is CASSQQTYYEQYF. As DNA, the CDR3 is TGTGCCAGCAGTCAACAAACTTACTACGAGCAGTACTTC.

The sample holds one count of this clone. The V and J genes are TRBV15 and TRBJ1-4, with D maybe TRBD1 (6 bases). Germline CDR1 reads LNHNV; CDR2 reads YYDKDF (reference sequence). V dropped 3 bases and J dropped 5 bases, with 16 bases sitting between them. This CDR3 is built from 16 residues. The CDR3 DNA follows: TGTGCCACCAGCAGCCGGGTCGGGACATACAATGAAAAACTGTTTTTT. Encoded protein: CATSSRVGTYNEKLFF.

The J gene is TRBJ2-7, the V gene TRBV5-1; tentative D call: TRBD1 (5 bases). CDR3 length equals 14 residues. V lost 4 bases and J lost 1, with 12 bases in between. Germline V gives CDR1 SGHRS, CDR2 YFSETQ. The CDR3, as DNA: TGCGCCAGCAGCCCTGGGGCAGTTTCCTACGAGCAGTACTTC. Its protein is CASSPGAVSYEQYF.